This TCR beta chain was found in a study of T cells in localized non-small cell lung cancer. Using immunoSEQ multiplex PCR, the repertoire was profiled, and TCRdb retains in-frame clones only, with some absent. The sample holds 75,000 to 90,000 clones, 84% seen once. CDR3 length: 15 amino acids. J was trimmed by 1 base and V by 3 bases; bases with no gene match: 2. Germline CDR1 reads LNHDA; CDR2 reads SQIVND (reference sequence). The source material was peripheral blood, sampled before any cancer treatment. The clonotype was recovered from a man aged 40 to 70 with stage I lung adenocarcinoma. The chain employs TRBV19 and TRBJ2-2; the match to TRBD1 covers 7 bases. CDR3 bases: TGTGCCAGTAGTATCGGGACAGTGAACACCGGGGAGCTGTTTTTT. Translation: CASSIGTVNTGELFF.